A single sample is the source of the 5 T cell receptor beta chains below, sequenced in a study of spatial heterogeneity in lung cancer. In TCRdb, the 5' RACE reads were re-called with MiXCR into one record per CDR3 protein. Of about 43,000 distinct CDR3 sequences in the sample, 22% were seen once. Time point of the sample: blood at routine non-recurrence follow-up after resection. The source material was PBMCs, sampled at follow-up. Receptors were obtained from a female donor with early-stage non-small cell lung cancer.

This clonotype came up many times. V is TRBV20-1 and J is TRBJ2-7; TRBD1 or TRBD2 may be the D gene (5 bases each). V shed 0 bases and J shed 4 bases, with 13 bases lying between them. CDR3 length: 14 amino acids. Germline CDR1 and CDR2: DFQATT and SNEGSKA (reference sequence). CDR3 loop: CSARDPQEGYEQYF. The CDR3 region has the DNA TGCAGTGCTAGAGATCCACAAGAGGGGTACGAGCAGTACTTC.

This chain uses TRBV21-1 with TRBJ1-5; the table's D gene call, TRBD1, was not cross checked with the DNA. TRBV21-1 is a known pseudogene. This CDR3 region has 14 residues. The CDR3 DNA follows: TGTGCCAGCAGCGATAGACAGGGCAATCAGCCCCAGCATTTT. The encoded protein is CASSDRQGNQPQHF.

The chain is built from TRBV5-1 and TRBJ2-5; no firm D call. The CDR3 loop spans 12 amino acids. Germline lookup yields CDR1 SGHRS and CDR2 YFSETQ. Trimming removed 2 bases from V and 3 bases from J, with 5 bases in between. CDR3 region: CASSLKEETQYF. As DNA, the CDR3 is TGCGCCAGCAGCTTAAAGGAAGAGACCCAGTACTTC.

This clonotype appeared many times. This chain connects TRBV7-2 to TRBJ2-7, with 9 positions matching TRBD2. Germline V gene lookup returns CDR1 SGHTA and CDR2 FQGNSA. CDR3 length: 14 residues. Trimming removed 3 bases from V and 6 bases from J; junction bases left unmatched: 6. CDR3 nucleotide sequence: TGTGCCAGCAGCTTCCTAGCGGGGACTTTCGAGCAGTACTTC. It is translated as CASSFLAGTFEQYF.

The chain is built from TRBV29-1 and TRBJ1-4; D remains ambiguous. Germline-derived CDR1 and CDR2 are SQVTM and ANQGSEA. The CDR3 spans 11 residues. Trimming took off 5 bases at V and 5 bases at J, with 6 bases between the two ends. CDR3 residues: CSVKKNEKLFF. The CDR3 nucleotides read TGCAGCGTTAAGAAGAATGAAAAACTGTTTTTT.